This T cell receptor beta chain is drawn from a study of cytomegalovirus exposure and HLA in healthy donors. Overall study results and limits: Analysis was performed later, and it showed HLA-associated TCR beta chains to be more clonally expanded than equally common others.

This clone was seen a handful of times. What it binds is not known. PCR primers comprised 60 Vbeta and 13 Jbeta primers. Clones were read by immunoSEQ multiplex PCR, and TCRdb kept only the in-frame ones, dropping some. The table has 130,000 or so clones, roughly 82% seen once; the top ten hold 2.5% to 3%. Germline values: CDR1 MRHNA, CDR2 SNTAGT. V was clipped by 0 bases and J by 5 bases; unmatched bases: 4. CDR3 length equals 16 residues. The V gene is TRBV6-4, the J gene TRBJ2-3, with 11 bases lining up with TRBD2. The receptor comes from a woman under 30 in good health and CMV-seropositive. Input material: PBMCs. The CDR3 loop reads CASSDSTSGEVDTQYF. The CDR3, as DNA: TGTGCCAGCAGTGACTCGACTAGCGGGGAGGTAGATACGCAGTATTTT.